This entry concerns a single T cell receptor (beta chain). CDR1 is ENHRY, CDR2 SYGVKD, per germline. There are 12 residues in the CDR3. V lost 10 bases and J lost 5; bases outside the gene matches: 6. This sample was taken from a study of OX40 agonist ivuxolimab in advanced cancers. Overall study: Antecedent anti-PD-1, anti-PD-L1 or anti-CTLA-4 therapy was permissible, with about 40% having received some.

Using immunoSEQ multiplex PCR, the repertoire was profiled, and TCRdb retains in-frame clones only, with some absent. This sample has about 15,000 clones; about three quarters occur once, and the top ten carry over 30%. The genes are TRBV10-3 and TRBJ2-5; the match to TRBD2 covers 8 bases. This receptor was obtained from an adult with an advanced solid tumor such as melanoma, head and neck, liver or kidney cancer. This specimen consisted of CD4+ or CD8+ T cells sorted from blood, obtained in a trial of the OX40 agonist ivuxolimab. The CDR3 nucleotides read TGTGCCACAATGAGCGGGAGTGAGACCCAGTACTTC. It specifies CATMSGSETQYF.